This T cell receptor (beta chain) was retrieved from a study of T cell repertoires in cytomegalovirus infection. As for the study in general: Public TCR beta signatures marked donors with CMV infection and the matching HLA. Findings and caveats of the study: Public TCR beta family frequency separated CMV-and-HLA carriers, including in an independent cohort.

A note on this clonotype: Its specificity is unknown. Since no conserved phenylalanine or tryptophan closes the CDR3, a read error is the likely cause.

TCRdb re-called the reads with MiXCR, one entry per CDR3 protein. The data hold approximately 750,000 distinct CDR3 sequences, with 35% observed a single time. The clonotype originates from a human donor in good health (CMV status not recorded). Some clones in this sample may be carry-over from other donors' samples. The specimen was PBMCs.

This CDR3 is CARRSEARATEAFL. The DNA for the CDR3 is TGTGCCAGAAGATCTGAGGCCCGGGCCACTGAAGCTTTCTTG. The rearrangement uses TRBV7-2 and TRBJ1-1; D is ambiguous. The CDR3 is made up of 14 amino acids. The germline gives CDR1 SGHTA, CDR2 FQGNSA. V was shortened by 9 bases and J by 4 bases, with 18 bases between the two germline ends.